These T cell receptor beta chains were read from a single sample in a study of STAT3 mutations in large granular lymphocyte leukemia. The protocol was immunoSEQ multiplex PCR, while the TCRdb copy is restricted to in-frame clones and leaves out a portion. The table has 40,000 to 50,000 clones, about 81% seen once. The sample comprised PBMCs. These receptors all come from a human donor with T large granular lymphocyte leukemia. Some clones in this sample may be carry-over from other donors' samples. The CDR3 runs from the conserved cysteine through the conserved F or W. A D gene is named only where the DNA matches it firmly. Only part of the rows carry a size: once, few, many, or a class if the clone is expanded.

>few|TRBJ1-6|TRBD1|TRBV2
CASSDYGQGVPPLHF
TGTGCCAGCAGTGATTACGGACAGGGTGTTCCACCCCTCCACTTT
>NA|TRBJ2-1|TRBD2|TRBV5-6
CASSLLAGGQSYNEQFF
TGTGCCAGCAGCTTGTTAGCGGGGGGGCAATCCTACAATGAGCAGTTCTTC
>NA|TRBJ1-2|NA|TRBV9
CASSVDGNYGYTF
TGTGCCAGCAGCGTAGACGGTAACTATGGCTACACCTTC
>NA|TRBJ2-5|NA|TRBV9
CASSVGDGSWETQYF
TGTGCCAGCAGCGTAGGAGACGGGAGTTGGGAGACCCAGTACTTC
>NA|TRBJ2-3|TRBD2|TRBV7-9
CASSPYSGGSTDTQYF
TGTGCCAGCAGCCCCTATAGCGGGGGGTCCACAGATACGCAGTATTTT
>NA|TRBJ2-1|NA|TRBV27
CASSPTGLHNEQFF
TGTGCCAGCAGCCCCACGGGACTCCACAATGAGCAGTTCTTC
>NA|TRBJ1-5|NA|TRBV5-1
CASSLAENQPQHF
TGCGCCAGCAGCTTGGCCGAGAATCAGCCCCAGCATTTT
>NA|TRBJ2-7|TRBD2|TRBV7-2
CASSRTGTSGYEQYF
TGTGCCAGCAGCCGAACCGGGACTAGCGGCTACGAGCAGTACTTC
>NA|TRBJ1-5|TRBD1|TRBV5-1
CASSLGTASNQPQHF
TGCGCCAGCAGCTTAGGGACAGCTAGCAATCAGCCCCAGCATTTT
>NA|TRBJ2-5|NA|TRBV28
CASSLRSGASPPQYF
TGTGCCAGCAGCCTCCGTTCGGGAGCTTCCCCCCCCCAGTACTTC
>NA|TRBJ2-5|NA|TRBV7-2
CASSPRGGRETQYF
TGTGCCAGCAGCCCGAGGGGAGGAAGGGAGACCCAGTACTTC
>NA|TRBJ2-1|NA|TRBV9
CASSVKAIVDGGSYNEQFF
TGTGCCAGCAGCGTAAAGGCCATAGTGGACGGTGGGAGCTACAATGAGCAGTTCTTC
>few|TRBJ2-1|TRBD2|TRBV11-2
CASSLGPSGGALDEQFF
TGTGCCAGCAGCTTAGGTCCTAGCGGGGGGGCCCTCGATGAGCAGTTCTTC
>NA|TRBJ2-1|NA|TRBV6-5
CASSYMDSRSEQFF
TGTGCCAGCAGTTACATGGACAGCCGGAGTGAGCAGTTCTTC
>NA|TRBJ2-2|NA|TRBV5-1
CASGRDTSNTGELFF
TGCGCCAGCGGGCGGGACACCTCGAACACCGGGGAGCTGTTTTTT
>NA|TRBJ2-1|TRBD2|TRBV5-1
CASSSPTSGATRSSYNEQFF
TGCGCCAGCAGCTCACCGACTAGCGGGGCTACTAGGAGCTCCTACAATGAGCAGTTCTTC
>NA|TRBJ1-2|NA|TRBV4-1
CASSQWSGGASGDYGYTF
TGCGCCAGCAGCCAATGGTCGGGGGGCGCCTCCGGGGACTATGGCTACACCTTC
>NA|TRBJ1-1|NA|TRBV6-5
CASSYSGGGTEAFF
TGTGCCAGCAGTTACTCCGGTGGGGGGACTGAAGCTTTCTTT
>few|TRBJ1-5|NA|TRBV19
CASSTHLSGNQPQHF
TGTGCCAGTAGTACCCACCTCTCAGGGAATCAGCCCCAGCATTTT
>NA|TRBJ1-1|TRBD1|TRBV5-1
CASRGQGPEAFF
TGCGCCAGCAGGGGACAGGGACCTGAAGCTTTCTTT
>NA|TRBJ2-7|NA|TRBV7-8
CASSLVAGTYEQYF
TGTGCCAGCAGCTTAGTTGCAGGAACCTACGAGCAGTACTTC
>NA|TRBJ2-5|TRBD2|TRBV7-2
CASSLGGGQETQYF
TGTGCCAGCAGCTTAGGGGGGGGCCAAGAGACCCAGTACTTC
>NA|TRBJ2-3|NA|TRBV6-6
CASSYSSSRGTDTQYF
TGTGCCAGCAGTTACTCGAGTAGTCGGGGCACAGATACGCAGTATTTT
>NA|TRBJ1-1|NA|TRBV7-9
CASGLSMGNTEAFF
TGTGCCAGCGGGCTATCTATGGGGAACACTGAAGCTTTCTTT
>NA|TRBJ2-7|TRBD1|TRBV9
CASSANDRAHEQYF
TGTGCCAGCAGCGCCAACGACAGGGCTCACGAGCAGTACTTC
>NA|TRBJ1-5|NA|TRBV6-6
CASSYSVPSNQPQHF
TGTGCCAGCAGTTACTCCGTTCCTAGCAATCAGCCCCAGCATTTT